This entry concerns a single T cell receptor beta chain. This entry comes from a study of blood T cell repertoires in COVID-19. Turning to the study itself: Researchers got acute and convalescent COVID-19 samples from the United States, Italy and Spain. Sample material is recorded as cDNA or gDNA derived from T cells, B-cell-depleted T cells, or PBMCs.

Under the authors' procedure: Estimates of nucleated cell counts were drawn from the amplification of reference gene primers. Method: immunoSEQ multiplex PCR; TCRdb's copy keeps in-frame clones and lacks some. That table gives V, J and clone size, and the DNA gave D and trimming. The sample consists of more than 25,000 clones, 85% to 90% of them appearing once. Germline lookup yields CDR1 MNHEY and CDR2 SVGAGI. Trimming removed 7 bases from V and 9 bases from J; junction bases left unmatched: 15. The CDR3 contains 15 residues. Sequencing used peripheral blood. The sequence derives from a human donor with active COVID-19. The donor label of this sample is uncertain. V usage is TRBV6-5 and J usage is TRBJ1-1, with 9 bases lining up with TRBD1. Here the CDR3 DNA reads TGTGCCAGCACCCCACCACCGGGACAGGGTTCGCAAGCTTTCTTT. Its protein is CASTPPPGQGSQAFF.